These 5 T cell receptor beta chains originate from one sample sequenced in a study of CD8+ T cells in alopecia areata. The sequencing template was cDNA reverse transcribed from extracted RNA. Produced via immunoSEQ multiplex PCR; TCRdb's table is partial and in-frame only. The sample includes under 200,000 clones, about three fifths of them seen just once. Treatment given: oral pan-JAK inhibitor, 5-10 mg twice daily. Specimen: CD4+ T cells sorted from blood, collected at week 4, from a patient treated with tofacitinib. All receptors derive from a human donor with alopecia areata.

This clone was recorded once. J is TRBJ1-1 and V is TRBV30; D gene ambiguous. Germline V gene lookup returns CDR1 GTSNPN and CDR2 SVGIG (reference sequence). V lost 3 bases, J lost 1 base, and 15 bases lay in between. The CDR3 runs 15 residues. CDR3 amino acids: CAWSDAPGTNTEAFF. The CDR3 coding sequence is TGTGCCTGGAGCGACGCCCCGGGAACGAACACTGAAGCTTTCTTT.

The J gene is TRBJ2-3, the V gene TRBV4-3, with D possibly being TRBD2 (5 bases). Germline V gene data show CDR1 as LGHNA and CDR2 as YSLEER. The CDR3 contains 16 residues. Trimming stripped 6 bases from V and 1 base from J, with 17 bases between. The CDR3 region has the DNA TGCGCCAGCAGTCGACTCGCTAGCCCGGGCACAGATACGCAGTATTTT. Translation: CASSRLASPGTDTQYF.

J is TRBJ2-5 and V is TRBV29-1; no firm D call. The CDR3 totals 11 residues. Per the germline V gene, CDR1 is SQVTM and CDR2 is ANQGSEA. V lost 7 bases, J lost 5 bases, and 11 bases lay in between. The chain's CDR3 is CSAAPGETQYF. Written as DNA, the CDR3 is TGCAGCGCGGCCCCCGGGGAGACCCAGTACTTC.

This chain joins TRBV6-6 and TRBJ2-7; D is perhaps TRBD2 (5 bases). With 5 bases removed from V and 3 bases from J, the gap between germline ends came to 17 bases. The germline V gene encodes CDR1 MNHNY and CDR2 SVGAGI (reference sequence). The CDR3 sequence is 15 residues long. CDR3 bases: TGTGCCAGCAGTCCTGGACTCCTGCCCCTCTACGAGCAGTACTTC. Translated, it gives CASSPGLLPLYEQYF.

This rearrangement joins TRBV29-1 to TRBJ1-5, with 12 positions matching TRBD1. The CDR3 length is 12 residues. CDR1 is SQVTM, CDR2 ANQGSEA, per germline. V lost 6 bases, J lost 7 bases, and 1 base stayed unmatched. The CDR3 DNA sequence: TGCAGCGTGGGACAGGGGGCGCAGCCCCAGCATTTT. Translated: CSVGQGAQPQHF.